The 3 T cell receptor beta chains reported below all come from one sample, sequenced in a study of T cells in localized non-small cell lung cancer. Clones were read by immunoSEQ multiplex PCR, and TCRdb kept only the in-frame ones, dropping some. Of around 31,000 clones listed, approximately 94% are singletons. Sequencing used peripheral blood, obtained before any cancer treatment. The source of these receptors is a woman aged 35-75 years with stage I lung adenocarcinoma.

The chain joins TRBV5-1 to TRBJ1-1; possibly TRBD1 for D (6 bases). The V and J ends lost 4 bases and 4 bases respectively, with 20 bases between them. This CDR3 spans 16 amino acids. Germline assignment: CDR1 SGHRS and CDR2 YFSETQ. The CDR3 loop reads CASSHPQPTGSTEAFF. For the CDR3, the DNA is TGCGCCAGCAGCCACCCCCAGCCGACAGGTAGCACTGAAGCTTTCTTT.

The chain links TRBV9 to TRBJ2-3; D unresolved. CDR1 is SGDLS, CDR2 YYNGEE, per germline. Trimming cost V 0 bases and J 4 bases, with 15 bases left between them. The CDR3 is made up of 16 amino acids. This chain's CDR3 is CASSVGNWDEADTQYF. Here the CDR3 DNA reads TGTGCCAGCAGCGTAGGTAATTGGGATGAGGCAGATACGCAGTATTTT.

Of note for this clone: Relative to the germline gene, one junction end is altered; a read error may explain this. This chain connects TRBV7-7 to TRBJ2-1, with D unresolved. Per germline, CDR1 SSHAT and CDR2 FNYEAQ (reference sequence). There are 13 residues in the CDR3. The CDR3 loop is CASSLADYNEQFF. CDR3 sequence (DNA): TGTGCTAGCAGCTTAGCCGACTACAATGAGCAGTTCTTC.